This T cell receptor (beta chain) was obtained from a study of memory CD4+ T cells and cytomegalovirus serostatus. Regarding the study as a whole: Of 164 reported CMV TCRbeta sequences, about 70 were found in memory CD4+ repertoires. Repertoires predicted CMV serostatus with median bootstrapped AUC of 0.95.

TCRdb's table, derived via immunoSEQ multiplex PCR, lists solely in-frame clones and lacks some. This table has 50,000 to 60,000 clones, 80% appearing once. The sort gate was single viable CD3+CD4+CD8-CD45RO+ cells for memory CD4+ T cells. As for this clone: Its antigen remains unknown.

CDR3 length equals 18 residues. Germline V gene sequence: CDR1 GTSNPN, CDR2 SVGIG (reference sequence). Trimming cost V 0 bases and J 3 bases; bases outside gene matches: 14. This clonotype was obtained from an adult in good health and CMV-seropositive. The material sequenced was memory CD4+ T cells from blood. The chain combines TRBV30 with TRBJ2-3, with 8 bases that match TRBD1. The CDR3 sequence is CAWSVRGRGRFLTDTQYF. The CDR3 nucleotides read TGTGCCTGGAGTGTAAGGGGCAGGGGGCGATTTCTTACAGATACGCAGTATTTT.